The present entry profiles one T cell receptor (beta chain) with its context. This clone was recorded a few times. Its specific antigen is unknown. No clone much larger than this one lies a single base away; base qualities are absent. CDR1 and CDR2 were assigned from the germline V gene (reference sequence) as GTSNPN and SVGIG. Ends trimmed: V by 3 bases, J by 5 bases; bases unmatched to a gene: 12. From cysteine to phenylalanine, the CDR3 is 15 amino acids long. The DNA shown is the 45-base CDR3, in frame from base 1. The entire isolated RNA was reverse transcribed using the High Capacity cDNA Reverse Transcription Kit, and thus expressed TCRB transcripts were sequenced. Naive, central memory and regulatory T cell samples underwent deep immunoSEQ sequencing, averaging around 4 million total reads per sample. After sorted cells were lysed in RLT buffer, RNA was extracted with DNase-treated RNeasy Micro or Mini kits, with the choice depending on cell number. Each cell subset was processed separately to prevent cross-contamination, with patient and healthy donor samples processed together. TCRB sequences were amplified from cDNA with the immunoSEQ multiplex PCR, producing 87-bp fragments spanning the CDR3 region. Sequencing of the amplicons was performed on the Illumina HiSeq platform. The original pipeline was this. PCR bias was corrected computationally using synthetic template baselines, and reads within Hamming distance 2 were collapsed, with unmergeable singletons discarded. Reads were aligned against IMGT to assign V, D and J genes, CDR3 length and insertions or deletions at six rearrangement sites. Within each subset, clonotype counts were normalized to the number of sorted cells before true diversity and Gini coefficients were calculated with the tcR R package. The overlap coefficient, calculated on TCRB nucleotide sequences, was used to measure repertoire sharing. Here the immuneACCESS table is served through TCRdb, limited to in-frame sequences with V and J called. Missing clones are a known gap in these copies; in checked studies unresolved V genes cover under half, and the rest lacks a known reason. V and J calls and clone size are as listed in that table; D and trimming were resolved from the DNA. For this sample there are about 210,000 clones; roughly 10% appear just once. The ten largest clonotypes hold roughly 1.4% of the sample.

The sample comes from a study of beta chain features in type 1 diabetes (dated by TCRdb to the late 2010s). About the investigation overall: Mean age, gender distribution, total cell number and subset yield were not different between patients and healthy donors. A total of 85 million to 140 million sorted cells were examined across all samples, and a strong correlation was observed between cell number per subset and RNA yield. Whereas all 30 or so donors provided naive and central memory subsets, regulatory and stem cell-like memory subsets were isolated from just 8 patients and about eight healthy donors. The study compared TCRB repertoires of sorted circulating CD4+ T cell subsets between recently diagnosed type 1 diabetes patients and matched healthy donors. Here is what the overall study found, with its caveats: Shorter templates might be favored by PCR, yet because patient and control samples were amplified and corrected together, any such skew would affect both groups equally. Because cDNA rather than genomic DNA was sequenced, highly expressing activated cells could have been over-represented, although no difference in activation and CD3 levels was found between groups. A moderate but significant shortening of TCRB CDR3 length was observed in type 1 diabetes patients in all four CD4+ subsets. Naive, central memory and regulatory TCRB repertoires appeared to be more similar among patients than among healthy donors. At VDJ recombination sites, patients with type 1 diabetes made fewer insertions and deleted more nucleotides, a pattern implying thymic rearrangement abnormalities. Only small numbers of individuals were included in the HLA sub-analyses, which left unresolved whether HLA type had any influence on TCRB rearrangement.

A single peripheral blood draw of approximately 100 mL on average was collected from each donor into heparinised tubes. A BD FACSAria II and a panel including CD45RO, CCR7, CD25, CD127, CD95 and CD27 were used to sort naive, central memory, regulatory and stem cell-like memory CD4+ T cells. All sorted populations exceeded 95% purity. Right away, PBMCs were isolated by Lymphoprep density gradient centrifugation and were stained directly, with no culture step. To minimize batch effects, samples were stained and sorted in pairs, one healthy donor with one patient per experiment. The sequencing sample was made of central memory CD4+ T cells from blood. This receptor was identified in a young man in good health. This chain joins TRBV30 to TRBJ2-5; 7 junctional bases match TRBD2. The base sequence is TGTGCCTGGAGCCTCCCCCGCGGGAGTGAGGAGACCCAGTACTTC. Its protein product is CAWSLPRGSEETQYF.